This TCR beta chain was retrieved from a study of blood T cells in healthy people across ages. Study-wide results and limits: Any changes in expanded clonotypes were possibly confounded, as donor CMV status remained unknown. Naive T cell percentage showed a strong correlation with TCR beta diversity.

A second PCR, run for about 7 to 11 cycles, used a sample-barcoded 5' primer plus a J-beta primer mix. TCRdb re-analysed the 5' RACE reads in MiXCR, keeping a single row per CDR3 protein. The sample records over 950,000 distinct CDR3 sequences, roughly half being singletons. Per germline, CDR1 SGHNT and CDR2 YYREEE (reference sequence). This CDR3 has 14 amino acids. Trimming pared 1 base from V and 7 bases from J, leaving 14 bases between. A minimum of 6 micrograms of total RNA was extracted per sample. In the case of this clonotype: Its antigen is not known.

This TCR derives from an older woman in good health. The J gene is TRBJ1-2, the V gene TRBV5-4; D gene uncertain. The sequenced material came from blood. The CDR3 DNA follows: TGTGCCAGCAGCTTGTTGCTAGCCGGCGGTGGCTACACCTTC. This gives the protein CASSLLLAGGGYTF.